The 24 T cell receptor beta chains reported below all come from one sample, sequenced in a study of T-cell memory formation after mild COVID-19. Via MiXCR, TCRdb re-called the 5' RACE reads, giving one row per CDR3 protein. Here the sample spans about 340,000 distinct CDR3 sequences, 20% to 25% being singletons. Sequenced material: PBMCs or a T cell subset sorted from them (not recorded which). The receptors here all came from a man aged 18 to 29 who had mild COVID-19 (a few samples of this study predate the infection). Cell type and time point are not known.

This chain uses TRBV5-4 with TRBJ2-3; the D gene could be TRBD1 or TRBD2 (5 bases each). The ends were cut back, 3 bases at V and 5 bases at J, with 19 bases in the middle. Germline V CDR1 and CDR2: SGHNT, YYREEE (reference sequence). The CDR3 is made up of 16 amino acids. Here the CDR3 reads CASSSWTGPTIDTQYF. The CDR3 nucleotides are TGTGCCAGCAGCTCATGGACGGGACCAACGATAGATACGCAGTATTTT. Drawing the rest from reference TRBV5-4 and TRBJ2-3, the complete variable domain is ETGVTQSPTHLIKTRGQQVTLRCSSQSGHNTVSWYQQALGQGPQFIFQYYREEENGRGNFPPRFSGLQFPNYSSELNVNALELDDSALYLCASSSWTGPTIDTQYFGPGTRLTVL.

This clonotype was counted only a few times. The CDR3 coding sequence is TGTGCCAGCAGCTCGACAGGGGGGGATGGCTACACCTTC. Encoded protein: CASSSTGGDGYTF. This chain joins TRBV7-6 and TRBJ1-2; TRBD1 agrees at 9 bases. Trimming took 4 bases from V and 6 from J; bases not matched to a gene: 3. Germline-derived CDR1 and CDR2 are SGHVS and FNYEAQ. The CDR3 covers 13 residues.

This clonotype showed up just a few times. The chain joins TRBV27 to TRBJ1-2; TRBD1 might be the D (5 bases). There are 15 residues in the CDR3. Germline lookup yields CDR1 MNHEY and CDR2 SMNVEV (reference sequence). Between the trimmed V and J ends, which lost 5 bases and 3 bases, there was a span of 16 bases. The CDR3 bases are TGTGCCAGCAGTCAAAGGGGCGGGGTCGACTATGGCTACACCTTC. Its translation: CASSQRGGVDYGYTF.

This chain joins TRBV4-3 and TRBJ2-3; no clear D gene. Trimming took 4 bases from V and 5 from J, leaving 13 bases between them. Germline CDR1 and CDR2: LGHNA and YSLEER. This CDR3 is 14 amino acids long. The CDR3 DNA sequence: TGCGCCAGCAGCCCCCCGGGTGTAGGAGATACGCAGTATTTT. Translation gives CASSPPGVGDTQYF.

This chain connects TRBV9 to TRBJ2-7; no reliable D call. Per the germline V gene, CDR1 is SGDLS and CDR2 is YYNGEE. Deletions cut 0 bases from V and 0 bases from J, with 7 bases between. The CDR3 is 14 residues long. DNA of the CDR3: TGTGCCAGCAGCGTAGGAGGTCGCTCCTACGAGCAGTACTTC. As protein: CASSVGGRSYEQYF.

This chain links TRBV5-1 with TRBJ1-5; 7 bases fit TRBD1. CDR1 is SGHRS, CDR2 YFSETQ, per germline. With V trimmed by 5 bases and J by 5 bases, 4 bases remained unmatched. CDR3 length: 13 amino acids. This CDR3 reads CASRGQDDQPQHF. The DNA for the CDR3 is TGCGCCAGCAGAGGACAGGACGATCAGCCCCAGCATTTT.

There are many counts of this clonotype. This sequence joins TRBV7-9 and TRBJ2-6; D is unresolved. The germline V gene encodes CDR1 SEHNR and CDR2 FQNEAQ (reference sequence). This CDR3 is built from 18 residues. V was cut by 0 bases and J by 4 bases, with 16 bases left in between. CDR3 loop: CASSLALGWEKGANVLTF. The CDR3, as DNA: TGTGCCAGCAGCTTAGCGCTGGGTTGGGAAAAGGGGGCCAACGTCCTGACTTTC.

This clonotype has only a few counts. The CDR3 spells CASSQVVTNYGYTF. The CDR3 DNA reads TGTGCCAGCAGCCAAGTGGTGACTAACTATGGCTACACCTTC. The rearrangement joins TRBV3-1 to TRBJ1-2; D gene ambiguous. CDR3 length: 14 residues. The V gene's germline CDR1 is LGHDT and CDR2 YNNKEL (reference sequence). V lost 1 base, J lost 0 bases, and 6 bases lay in between.

This clonotype was counted a few times. The DNA for the CDR3 is TGTGCCAGCAGTTTAACGACAGGTCAAGGGGCCCAGTACTTC. Encoded protein: CASSLTTGQGAQYF. V gene TRBV12-3 or TRBV12-4 combines with J gene TRBJ2-5; D is perhaps TRBD1 (6 bases). CDR3 length: 14 residues. V was trimmed by 2 bases and J by 9 bases, leaving 16 bases between them.

The V call is TRBV9, the J call TRBJ2-7, with D hard to call. CDR1 is SGDLS and CDR2 is YYNGEE in the germline V gene. The CDR3 contains 16 residues. V lost 0 bases and J 4 bases, leaving 17 bases between the germline ends. This CDR3 is CASSVVRSNQGYEQYV. The CDR3, as DNA: TGTGCCAGCAGCGTAGTAAGGTCCAACCAAGGGTACGAGCAGTACGTC.

The chain has TRBV9 and TRBJ2-7; D is ambiguous. This CDR3 comprises 17 residues. V was clipped by 3 bases and J by 5 bases, with 24 bases between them. Germline V lookup: CDR1 SGDLS, CDR2 YYNGEE. The CDR3 protein is CASSADPVRPQPNEQYF. CDR3 sequence (DNA): TGTGCCAGCAGCGCCGATCCCGTTCGACCCCAACCCAACGAGCAGTACTTC.

The rearrangement links TRBV7-2 to TRBJ2-3; TRBD1 agrees at 8 bases. V was clipped by 3 bases and J by 9 bases; unmatched bases: 5. In germline, CDR1 is SGHTA, CDR2 FQGNSA. CDR3 length: 13 residues. The CDR3 reads CASSFGTGGTQYF. The CDR3, as DNA: TGTGCCAGCAGCTTCGGGACAGGTGGCACGCAGTATTTT.

V gene TRBV4-3 combines with J gene TRBJ2-1; maybe TRBD2 (5 bases). Germline V gene lookup returns CDR1 LGHNA and CDR2 YSLEER. Trimming took 0 bases from V and 6 from J, leaving 18 bases between them. The CDR3 runs to 17 residues. The CDR3 coding sequence is TGCGCCAGCAGCCAAGATTTGGCGCCTAGCCCAGTCAATGAGCAGTTCTTC. This translates into CASSQDLAPSPVNEQFF.

J is TRBJ2-2 and V is TRBV29-1; D tentatively fits TRBD1 or TRBD2 (5 bases each). V was pared by 1 base and J by 3 bases, with 9 bases between. This CDR3 region has 14 residues. Per the germline V gene, CDR1 is SQVTM and CDR2 is ANQGSEA. This CDR3 is CSVEGQGDTGELFF. CDR3 nucleotides: TGCAGCGTTGAAGGGCAGGGAGACACCGGGGAGCTGTTTTTT.

This clonotype appeared a few times. The J gene is TRBJ2-3, the V gene TRBV20-1, with no clear D. Trimming left V 8 bases short and J 6 bases short, with 15 bases between. Germline V gives CDR1 DFQATT, CDR2 SNEGSKA (reference sequence). The CDR3 runs to 12 residues. The CDR3 loop reads CSSSVLGDTQYF. The CDR3 DNA follows: TGCAGTTCGTCTGTTCTCGGGGATACGCAGTATTTT.

This clonotype has just a few counts. The gene calls are TRBV6-5 and TRBJ2-4; D tentatively fits TRBD1 or TRBD2 (5 bases each). The CDR3 runs to 15 residues. V dropped 4 bases and J dropped 1 base, with 11 bases sitting between them. Per the germline V gene, CDR1 is MNHEY and CDR2 is SVGAGI. The CDR3 nucleotides read TGTGCCAGCAGTTTGGGGCCGGGGGCCAAAAACATTCAGTACTTC. Residues: CASSLGPGAKNIQYF.

The gene calls are TRBV7-2 and TRBJ1-3; no firm D call. This CDR3 is built from 16 residues. Germline CDR1 SGHTA, CDR2 FQGNSA. V dropped 0 bases and J dropped 0 bases, with 9 bases sitting between them. In DNA form, the CDR3 reads TGTGCCAGCAGCTTAGCGGACGCTAGCTCTGGAAACACCATATATTTT. Its translation: CASSLADASSGNTIYF.

The V and J genes are TRBV20-1 and TRBJ2-1, with D perhaps TRBD2 (6 bases). This CDR3 has 14 residues. Germline V gene lookup returns CDR1 DFQATT and CDR2 SNEGSKA (reference sequence). The germline V and J ends were trimmed by 6 bases and 4 bases, with 16 bases remaining between them. The CDR3 loop is CSAVLAGPYNEQFF. The CDR3 DNA reads as TGCAGTGCCGTCCTCGCGGGGCCGTACAATGAGCAGTTCTTC.

The chain uses TRBV12-3 or TRBV12-4 and TRBJ1-5; D unclear. V was clipped by 6 bases and J by 0 bases, with 15 bases between them. CDR3 size: 16 residues. DNA for the CDR3: TGTGCCAGCAGCCATGACGTTCAGGCTAGCAATCAGCCCCAGCATTTT. Amino acid sequence: CASSHDVQASNQPQHF.

This clonotype was seen a handful of times. This chain links TRBV10-3 with TRBJ2-6; 7 bases align to TRBD1. The ends lost 4 bases at V and 0 bases at J; junction bases unmatched: 6. The germline gives CDR1 ENHRY, CDR2 SYGVKD. This CDR3 region has 17 residues. The CDR3 bases are TGTGCCATCAGTGCAAGGGGGCTTCCCTCTGGGGCCAACGTCCTGACTTTC. Translation: CAISARGLPSGANVLTF.

The rearrangement joins TRBV7-9 to TRBJ2-4, with no clear D. V was clipped by 5 bases and J by 9 bases, with 23 bases between them. Looked up from germline, CDR1 is SEHNR and CDR2 is FQNEAQ (reference sequence). The CDR3 length is 16 residues. CDR3 DNA sequence: TGTGCCAGCAGCCGCTTAGTTTATGGACCCTTGGTCATTCAGTACTTC. Translating gives CASSRLVYGPLVIQYF.

This clonotype was counted at least ten times. The chain recombines TRBV5-1 with TRBJ2-1, with 13 bases fitting TRBD2. Germline lookup yields CDR1 SGHRS and CDR2 YFSETQ. The CDR3 extends over 14 amino acids. V was clipped by 3 bases and J by 10 bases; unmatched bases: 4. The CDR3 DNA is TGCGCCAGCAGCTCTACTAGCGGGGGGGCAGAGCAGTTCTTC. Translating gives CASSSTSGGAEQFF.

As concerns this clonotype: A much larger clone differs by one base, so this may be a read error. The J gene is TRBJ1-1, the V gene TRBV9, with D possibly being TRBD1 (5 bases). The germline gives CDR1 SGDLS, CDR2 YYNGEE. This CDR3 spans 16 amino acids. The CDR3 is CASSPGRGEADTEDFF. In nucleotides, the CDR3 is TGTGCCAGCAGCCCCGGCCGGGGGGAGGCGGACACTGAAGATTTCTTT.

V is TRBV7-8 and J is TRBJ1-2, with 7 positions matching TRBD1. This CDR3 has 18 amino acids. The V gene end was trimmed by 5 bases and the J gene end by 2 bases; junction bases not matched to a gene: 17. From germline, CDR1 is SGHVS and CDR2 FQNEAQ. The CDR3 region is CASSASRGRGSTNYGYTF. The CDR3 bases are TGTGCCAGCAGCGCGAGTCGCGGCAGGGGGAGTACAAACTATGGCTACACCTTC.